This TCR beta chain appears in the sequencing data of a study of blood T cells in healthy people across ages. Combining a sample-barcoded 5' primer with a J-beta primer mix, a second PCR ran for roughly 7 to 12 cycles. MiXCR, applied by TCRdb to the 5' RACE reads, yields one record per CDR3 protein. The table lists around 1,600,000 distinct CDR3 sequences, 42% of them singletons, with approximately 4% in the top ten. General study points: The study could not conclusively compare naive and antigen-experienced cells, given its unsorted PBMCs.

This clonotype has a handful of counts. Antigen: not known. V lost 8 bases, J lost 5 bases, and 16 bases lay in between. Germline V gives CDR1 MDHEN, CDR2 SYDVKM. The CDR3 consists of 13 residues. The clonotype comes from a woman in her late teens or twenties in good health. The sequenced sample was blood. The chain has TRBV28 and TRBJ2-7, with a weak D call TRBD1 (5 bases). CDR3 sequence: CASGAGIFHEQYF. The CDR3, as DNA: TGTGCCAGCGGGGCAGGGATTTTCCACGAGCAGTACTTC.